This TCR beta chain is drawn from a study of OX40 agonist ivuxolimab in advanced cancers. The study in broad terms: The costimulatory receptor OX40 (CD134) was targeted by ivuxolimab, a fully human IgG2 agonistic monoclonal antibody. Intravenous ivuxolimab was administered to patients every 2 weeks at six dose levels: 0.01, 0.1, 0.3, 1.5, 3 and 10 mg/kg. Of the approximately 54 dose-escalation patients, hepatocellular carcinoma was present in about 20, melanoma in around 15, renal cell carcinoma in 9 and head and neck cancer in 9. In the dose-escalation cohort, roughly 82% of patients were male, and the mean age was 60 years with a range of roughly 20 to 79. Prior anti-PD-1, anti-PD-L1 or anti-CTLA-4 therapy was permitted, and checkpoint inhibitors had been received by around 40% of dose-escalation patients. Partial responses occurred in three dose-escalation patients: two with cutaneous melanoma and one with hepatocellular carcinoma. The purpose of peripheral TCRbeta sequencing was to test whether ivuxolimab changed TCR sequence diversity and led to clonal T-cell expansion. The monotherapy dose-escalation portion (N of about 50 patients) of the phase I ivuxolimab trial is reported in the paper.

Patients with a history of autoimmune disease or receiving systemic immunosuppression were excluded from the trial. In every dose cohort, peripheral blood was drawn for TCR sequencing at baseline, cycle 4 day 1, and cycle 7 day 1. The samples were drawn from a first-in-human, open-label, multicenter phase I dose-escalation trial of ivuxolimab. Adults with locally advanced or metastatic melanoma, renal cell carcinoma, hepatocellular carcinoma or head and neck squamous cell carcinoma were enrolled in the trial. Before TCR sequencing, CD4+ and CD8+ T cells were separately sorted from peripheral blood. To sequence the TCRbeta CDR3 region, genomic DNA was isolated from the sorted cells. The immunoSEQ Assay was used for sequencing of TCRbeta CDR3 regions. Here the immuneACCESS table is served through TCRdb, limited to in-frame sequences with V and J called. Missing clones are a known gap in these copies; in checked studies unresolved V genes cover under half, and the rest lacks a known reason. This sample comprises tens of thousands of clones, roughly 88% of them detected only once. The ten biggest clones cover around 0.35% of the sample.

According to the germline V gene, CDR1 reads SGHAT and CDR2 reads FQNNGV. V drops 3 bases and J drops 1 base, leaving 4 bases in between. Taken from cysteine to phenylalanine, the CDR3 has 13 residues. The entry retains the CDR3 DNA only, 39 bases that are in frame from base 1. Beyond this particular receptor, the publication reports: In partial responders in the 0.1-3.0 mg/kg groups, normalized peripheral clonal expansion was found to be among the lowest, especially among CD8+ T cells. Which antigens the clonally expanded peripheral T cells were specific for was not determined. At doses of 0.1 to 3.0 mg/kg, clonal expansion of both CD4+ and CD8+ T cells in blood was seen between baseline and week 6. Low levels of normalized T-cell clonal expansion were also seen in some nonresponding patients. After ivuxolimab, expanded clones were on average more numerous among CD8+ T cells than among CD4+ T cells.

This clone was seen just once. No antigen is known for it. Nothing much larger sits one base from this clone, and base qualities are not available. This TCR derives from an adult with an advanced solid tumor such as melanoma, head and neck, liver or kidney cancer. Specimen: CD4+ or CD8+ T cells sorted from blood, collected in a trial of the OX40 agonist ivuxolimab. The rearranged chain carries TRBV11-2 and TRBJ2-1, with the D segment identity uncertain. The sequenced DNA is TGTGCCAGCAGCTTGGGGTCCTACAATGAGCAGTTCTTC. Translated, this is CASSLGSYNEQFF.